This passage covers 23 T cell receptor beta chains from one sample sequenced in a study of tumor-infiltrating lymphocytes in localized non-small cell lung cancer. Clones were sequenced by immunoSEQ multiplex PCR, and TCRdb holds only the in-frame ones, with some missing. The profile shows around 12,000 clones, 80% to 90% of them singletons. The material sequenced was uninvolved lung tissue not adjacent to the tumor. The receptors derive from a human donor with non-small cell lung cancer.

The genes are TRBV28 and TRBJ1-3; no clear D. The V gene's germline CDR1 is MDHEN and CDR2 SYDVKM. V lost 6 bases to trimming and J lost 0 bases, with 6 bases between them. The CDR3 consists of 13 residues. The chain's CDR3 is CASRPNSGNTIYF. Written as DNA, the CDR3 is TGTGCCAGCAGGCCGAACTCTGGAAACACCATATATTTT. The whole variable domain, filled in from reference TRBV28 and TRBJ1-3, reads DVKVTQSSRYLVKRTGEKVFLECVQDMDHENMFWYRQDPGLGLRLIYFSYDVKMKEKGDIPEGYSVSREKKERFSLILESASTNQTSMYLCASRPNSGNTIYFGEGSWLTVV.

CDR3 protein: CASSPRMGETQYF. DNA of the CDR3: TGTGCCAGCAGCCCCCGAATGGGGGAGACCCAGTACTTC. The chain combines TRBV7-9 with TRBJ2-5; D not certain. Germline lookup yields CDR1 SEHNR and CDR2 FQNEAQ (reference sequence). There are 13 residues in the CDR3. V lost 5 bases and J 5 bases, leaving 12 bases between the germline ends.

The rearrangement links TRBV10-2 to TRBJ2-3, with D possibly being TRBD2 (6 bases). The V gene's germline CDR1 is WSHSY and CDR2 SAAADI. The CDR3 is 16 amino acids. The V and J ends lost 3 bases and 1 base respectively, with 14 bases between them. CDR3 bases: TGCGCCAGCAGTGATAGTGGGCGGGGCGGCACAGATACGCAGTATTTT. This encodes CASSDSGRGGTDTQYF.

V is TRBV7-9 and J is TRBJ1-4; the D gene is possibly TRBD1 (5 bases). Trimming cost V 4 bases and J 5 bases, with 17 bases left between them. Germline values: CDR1 SEHNR, CDR2 FQNEAQ (reference sequence). The CDR3 consists of 16 residues. The CDR3 nucleotides are TGTGCCAGCAGCTCCAGGGCGGGGGATCTAAATGAAAAACTGTTTTTT. It translates to CASSSRAGDLNEKLFF. Variable domain in full (rest from reference TRBV7-9 and TRBJ1-4): DTGVSQNPRHKITKRGQNVTFRCDPISEHNRLYWYRQTLGQGPEFLTYFQNEAQLEKSRLLSDRFSAERPKGSFSTLEIQRTEQGDSAMYLCASSSRAGDLNEKLFFGSGTQLSVL.

This clone came up once. This chain connects TRBV10-3 to TRBJ2-7, with TRBD2 matching over 10 bases. This CDR3 has 14 residues. The trim removed 3 bases at V and 6 bases at J, leaving 5 bases unmatched. The germline gives CDR1 ENHRY, CDR2 SYGVKD. This CDR3 is CAISDFEREGEQYF. In nucleotides, the CDR3 is TGTGCCATCAGTGACTTTGAGCGGGAGGGCGAGCAGTACTTC.

This clone showed up just a few times. The V gene is TRBV7-3, the J gene TRBJ1-1; no firm D call. V lost 2 bases to trimming and J lost 5 bases, with 9 bases between them. Germline V gene data show CDR1 as SGHTA and CDR2 as FQGTGA. There are 13 residues in the CDR3. This CDR3 is CASSLGDRTEAFF. Written as DNA, the CDR3 is TGTGCCAGCAGCTTAGGTGATAGGACTGAAGCTTTCTTT.

The chain joins TRBV16 to TRBJ1-2; the match to TRBD1 covers 9 bases. Germline V gene lookup returns CDR1 KGHSY and CDR2 FQNENV. The CDR3 length is 17 residues. V lost 0 bases, J lost 8 bases, and 13 bases stayed unmatched. CDR3 DNA: TGTGCCAGCAGCCAATCTCAAAGGGACAGGGCTGCGGGGGGCTACACCTTC. Protein sequence: CASSQSQRDRAAGGYTF.

J is TRBJ1-4 and V is TRBV28; D gene unclear. Deletions cut 6 bases from V and 0 bases from J, with 11 bases between. The CDR3 extends over 15 amino acids. Germline-derived CDR1 and CDR2 are MDHEN and SYDVKM. DNA for the CDR3: TGTGCCAGCAGCAACCCGGGGACAACTAATGAAAAACTGTTTTTT. Its protein is CASSNPGTTNEKLFF. Filled out from reference TRBV28 and TRBJ1-4, the complete variable domain reads DVKVTQSSRYLVKRTGEKVFLECVQDMDHENMFWYRQDPGLGLRLIYFSYDVKMKEKGDIPEGYSVSREKKERFSLILESASTNQTSMYLCASSNPGTTNEKLFFGSGTQLSVL.

With respect to this clone: One end of the junction varies from germline; a read error may be responsible. The rearrangement uses TRBV7-7 and TRBJ2-3; TRBD2 aligns across 7 bases. This CDR3 has 15 residues. Germline lookup yields CDR1 SSHAT and CDR2 FNYEAQ (reference sequence). CDR3 region: CASSLTSVSTDTQYF. As DNA, the CDR3 is TGTGCTAGCAGCTTAACTAGCGTTAGCACAGATACGCAGTATTTT.

This sequence joins TRBV28 and TRBJ2-7; D may be TRBD1 (5 bases). In germline, CDR1 is MDHEN, CDR2 SYDVKM. This CDR3 has 12 residues. Trimming shortened V by 7 bases and J by 3 bases, and 10 bases separated the two germline ends. CDR3 region: CASNLRGYEQYF. DNA for the CDR3: TGTGCCAGCAATCTAAGGGGCTACGAGCAGTACTTC.

This sequence joins TRBV7-9 and TRBJ2-3; 11 positions agree with TRBD2. V trimming: 6 bases; J trimming: 6 bases; junction bases outside the gene matches: 8. Germline V gene lookup returns CDR1 SEHNR and CDR2 FQNEAQ (reference sequence). The CDR3 has 15 residues. CDR3 residues: CASSPTSGAMDTQYF. The CDR3 DNA follows: TGTGCCAGCAGTCCGACTAGCGGGGCAATGGATACGCAGTATTTT.

This sequence joins TRBV7-9 and TRBJ1-5; 11 positions match TRBD1. This CDR3 has 14 amino acids. Germline assignment: CDR1 SEHNR and CDR2 FQNEAQ (reference sequence). V lost 5 bases and J lost 7; bases outside the gene matches: 4. DNA of the CDR3: TGTGCCAGCAGCCGAGGACAGGGGGCGCAGCCCCAGCATTTT. Amino acids: CASSRGQGAQPQHF.

CDR3 in amino acids: CASSASRALNSPLHF. As DNA, the CDR3 is TGTGCCAGCAGTGCGAGCAGGGCTTTAAATTCACCCCTCCACTTT. The gene calls are TRBV2 and TRBJ1-6, with D perhaps matching TRBD1 (5 bases). The germline gives CDR1 SNHLY, CDR2 FYNNEI. The CDR3 runs to 15 residues. Trimming shortened V by 4 bases and J by 7 bases, and 14 bases separated the two germline ends.

The J gene is TRBJ2-3, the V gene TRBV2; possible D gene TRBD2, 5 bases. Germline V CDR1 and CDR2: SNHLY, FYNNEI. Trimming took 7 bases from V and 5 from J, leaving 10 bases between them. The CDR3 runs 12 residues. The CDR3: CASTPGGDTQYF. The CDR3 DNA is TGTGCCAGCACCCCCGGAGGAGATACGCAGTATTTT.

The chain couples TRBV2 to TRBJ1-2, with D possibly TRBD1 on 6 matching bases. The CDR3 is 14 residues long. Trimming cost V 3 bases and J 7 bases, with 15 bases left between them. Per the germline V gene, CDR1 is SNHLY and CDR2 is FYNNEI. The DNA for the CDR3 is TGTGCCAGCAGTGACGCGGGGGGGGCAGTTGGCTACACCTTC. This sequence encodes CASSDAGGAVGYTF.

The chain joins TRBV18 to TRBJ2-1; no reliable D call. V lost 6 bases to trimming and J lost 2 bases, with 17 bases between them. Germline V CDR1 and CDR2: KGHSH, LQKENI. The length of the CDR3 is 16 residues. The CDR3 DNA reads TGTGCCAGCTCGCCCAGCGTGGGGATGGCCTACAATGAGCAGTTCTTC. Protein sequence: CASSPSVGMAYNEQFF.

This sequence joins TRBV5-1 and TRBJ2-7, with TRBD1 identical over 9 bases. J lost 5 bases, V lost 4 bases, and 7 bases had no gene match. The CDR3 runs to 14 residues. The V gene's germline CDR1 is SGHRS and CDR2 YFSETQ. Here the CDR3 DNA reads TGCGCCAGCAGCACGGGACAGGGTGTCGACGAGCAGTACTTC. Its translation is CASSTGQGVDEQYF.

In the case of this clone: Other DNA variants within this sample encode the same CDR3. This chain links TRBV5-6 with TRBJ1-6; D gene unclear. The CDR3 loop spans 14 amino acids. Germline V lookup: CDR1 SGHDT, CDR2 YYEEEE. Between the trimmed V and J ends, which lost 0 bases and 9 bases, there was a span of 10 bases. The CDR3 DNA is TGTGCCAGCAGCTTGGACAGAGTAACTTCACCCCTCCACTTT. This encodes CASSLDRVTSPLHF.

About this clone: Other DNA sequences within the sample encode an identical CDR3. This chain uses TRBV7-8 with TRBJ1-1; no clear D. Germline CDR1 SGHVS, CDR2 FQNEAQ. Trimming took off 0 bases at V and 0 bases at J, with 5 bases between the two ends. There are 14 residues in the CDR3. In nucleotides, the CDR3 is TGTGCCAGCAGCTTAGCCGGGATGAACACTGAAGCTTTCTTT. As protein: CASSLAGMNTEAFF.

The chain is built from TRBV5-1 and TRBJ1-5, with D hard to call. The CDR3 runs to 17 residues. Between the trimmed V and J ends, which lost 2 bases and 3 bases, there was a span of 18 bases. Germline-derived CDR1 and CDR2 are SGHRS and YFSETQ. The CDR3 DNA is TGCGCCAGCAGCTTAGGCCCCATGCAAGGGTTCAATCAGCCCCAGCATTTT. Translating it yields CASSLGPMQGFNQPQHF.

The gene calls are TRBV2 and TRBJ2-1, with 12 bases matching TRBD2. The V segment lost 6 bases and the J segment 1 base; nucleotides outside the gene matches: 10. CDR1 is SNHLY, CDR2 FYNNEI, per germline. CDR3 length: 18 residues. DNA of the CDR3: TGTGCCAGCAGGGGATTGACTAGCGGGGGTAGTTCCTACAATGAGCAGTTCTTC. It translates to CASRGLTSGGSSYNEQFF.

This chain connects TRBV5-1 to TRBJ2-2; 9 positions match TRBD1. From germline, CDR1 is SGHRS and CDR2 YFSETQ. The junction had 9 bases not matched to a gene; V was cut back by 4 bases and J by 5 bases. The CDR3 covers 16 residues. The CDR3 region is CASSQGGQGKTGELFF. As DNA, the CDR3 is TGCGCCAGCAGCCAAGGGGGACAGGGTAAAACCGGGGAGCTGTTTTTT.

The rearrangement links TRBV11-2 to TRBJ2-7; 7 bases are a match to TRBD2. The CDR3 contains 15 residues. Trimming cost V 1 base and J 5 bases; bases outside gene matches: 8. The germline V gene encodes CDR1 SGHAT and CDR2 FQNNGV. The CDR3 DNA is TGTGCCAGCAGCTTAGTGGCGACTAGCAACCACGAGCAGTACTTC. It translates to CASSLVATSNHEQYF.